The 28 T cell receptor beta chains given below trace back to one sample, sequenced in a study of CD8 T cells in ankylosing spondylitis. Broader study findings: A TCR beta motif of under 10 highly homologous variants appeared characteristic of ankylosing spondylitis blood.

These receptors' antigens are unknown. A single record per CDR3 protein comes from TCRdb applying MiXCR to the 5' RACE reads. The table has 800,000 to 900,000 distinct CDR3 sequences, approximately 12% seen once. Material for sequencing was blood, either unsorted or a sorted T cell fraction (not recorded which). These TCRs come from a male donor with ankylosing spondylitis.

The table lists this clonotype with many counts. The rearrangement links TRBV5-1 to TRBJ2-7; tentative D call: TRBD1 (7 bases). There are 14 residues in the CDR3. CDR1 and CDR2 from the germline V gene are SGHRS and YFSETQ. V was cut by 4 bases and J by 5 bases, with 16 bases left in between. The CDR3 here is CASSLGQGGNEQYF. For the CDR3, the DNA is TGCGCCAGCAGCCTGGGGCAGGGGGGCAACGAGCAGTACTTC.

V gene TRBV18 combines with J gene TRBJ1-1; D gene unclear. Germline V gene sequence: CDR1 KGHSH, CDR2 LQKENI. The CDR3 has 13 residues. Trimming shortened V by 3 bases and J by 4 bases, and 9 bases separated the two germline ends. The CDR3 DNA follows: TGTGCCAGCTCACCTGCAAGGAGCACTGAAGCTTTCTTT. This gives the protein CASSPARSTEAFF.

This chain uses TRBV4-1 with TRBJ1-2; 7 nucleotides agree with TRBD1. The CDR3 runs to 16 residues. V trimming: 4 bases; J trimming: 2 bases; junction bases outside the gene matches: 10. Germline V gene sequence: CDR1 MGHRA, CDR2 YSYEKL. Written as DNA, the CDR3 is TGCGCCAGCAGCCCTTCTCGTGGCAGGGGGAACTATGGCTACACCTTC. Its translation: CASSPSRGRGNYGYTF.

V is TRBV7-2 and J is TRBJ1-1, with unresolved D. The CDR3 has 12 residues. The V end was cut by 6 bases, the J end by 8 bases, with 13 bases between. Germline CDR1 reads SGHTA; CDR2 reads FQGNSA. The chain's CDR3 is CASRLNHREAFF. In nucleotides, the CDR3 is TGTGCCAGCAGATTGAACCACCGAGAAGCTTTCTTT. Based on the CDR3 plus reference TRBV7-2 and TRBJ1-1, the full variable domain is GAGVSQSPSNKVTEKGKDVELRCDPISGHTALYWYRQSLGQGLEFLIYFQGNSAPDKSGLPSDRFSAERTGGSVSTLTIQRTQQEDSAVYLCASRLNHREAFFGQGTRLTVV.

This clonotype has more than one count but fewer than ten. The CDR3 reads CASSLLPRGFGANVLTF. The CDR3 DNA reads as TGTGCCAGCAGCTTACTACCGCGCGGCTTTGGGGCCAACGTCCTGACTTTC. The chain employs TRBV7-9 and TRBJ2-6; D uncertain. This CDR3 contains 17 residues. Per the germline V gene, CDR1 is SEHNR and CDR2 is FQNEAQ (reference sequence). Trimming stripped 2 bases from V and 3 bases from J, with 14 bases between.

Only a few counts were recorded for this clonotype. The chain joins TRBV12-3 or TRBV12-4 to TRBJ2-6, with 12 positions matching TRBD2. Germline trimming cut 6 bases from V and 8 bases from J; bases unmatched to any gene: 5. The CDR3 extends over 15 amino acids. CDR3 sequence reads: CASRVTSGGPNVLTF. Here the CDR3 DNA reads TGTGCCAGCAGGGTGACTAGCGGGGGACCCAACGTCCTGACTTTC.

At least ten counts were recorded for this clonotype. The V and J genes are TRBV7-9 and TRBJ1-1; D is unresolved. CDR3 length: 16 residues. V shed 4 bases and J shed 4 bases, with 19 bases lying between them. CDR1 is SEHNR and CDR2 is FQNEAQ in the germline V gene (reference sequence). The DNA for the CDR3 is TGTGCCAGCAGCTCGATATATCAGGTGAGGACCACTGAAGCTTTCTTT. Translated: CASSSIYQVRTTEAFF.

V is TRBV12-3 or TRBV12-4 and J is TRBJ1-6; TRBD1 aligns across 11 bases. There are 16 residues in the CDR3. Trimming took 3 bases from V and 10 from J; bases not matched to a gene: 8. CDR3 in amino acids: CASSFRTGGAGSPLHF. The CDR3 region has the DNA TGTGCCAGCAGTTTCCGGACAGGGGGCGCAGGCTCACCCCTCCACTTT.

This chain joins TRBV7-2 and TRBJ2-3; no reliable D call. The CDR3 spans 14 residues. The germline gives CDR1 SGHTA, CDR2 FQGNSA. With 6 bases removed from V and 0 bases from J, the gap between germline ends came to 10 bases. The CDR3 loop is CASRIDTSTDTQYF. The CDR3 nucleotides read TGTGCCAGCAGAATAGACACCAGCACAGATACGCAGTATTTT.

This clonotype was counted between two and nine times. CDR3 in amino acids: CASSSGQGHNEQFF. For the CDR3, the DNA is TGTGCCAGCAGTTCTGGACAGGGGCACAATGAGCAGTTCTTC. The chain is built from TRBV6-5 and TRBJ2-1; 9 bases map to TRBD1. In germline, CDR1 is MNHEY, CDR2 SVGAGI. V lost 4 bases and J lost 5; bases outside the gene matches: 3. This CDR3 contains 14 residues.

This clonotype was detected many times. V usage is TRBV6-5 and J usage is TRBJ1-1; 8 positions match TRBD1. V was clipped by 0 bases and J by 11 bases; unmatched bases: 17. The V gene's germline CDR1 is MNHEY and CDR2 SVGAGI. This CDR3 is 17 amino acids long. CDR3 residues: CASSYSFTLQGVSGAFF. Written as DNA, the CDR3 is TGTGCCAGCAGTTACTCTTTTACCTTACAGGGGGTTAGTGGGGCTTTCTTT.

This clonotype was counted many times. This chain uses TRBV5-1 with TRBJ1-5; 10 bases align to TRBD1. This CDR3 is built from 15 residues. The junction had 3 bases not matched to a gene; V was cut back by 4 bases and J by 2 bases. Germline-derived CDR1 and CDR2 are SGHRS and YFSETQ. The CDR3 protein is CASSAGTGGNQPQHF. The DNA of the CDR3 is TGCGCCAGCAGCGCCGGGACAGGGGGCAATCAGCCCCAGCATTTT.

This rearrangement joins TRBV4-3 to TRBJ2-5; maybe TRBD2 (5 bases). Germline values: CDR1 LGHNA, CDR2 YSLEER. The CDR3 runs to 13 residues. V lost 1 base and J lost 7, with 10 bases in between. The CDR3 here is CASSQGVRGTQYF. As DNA, the CDR3 is TGCGCCAGCAGCCAAGGGGTCCGGGGGACCCAGTACTTC.

This clonotype occurred a few times. V usage is TRBV20-1 and J usage is TRBJ1-5, with 8 bases lining up with TRBD1. The CDR3 covers 16 residues. Losses at the gene ends were 2 bases for V and 0 bases for J; bases not matched to a gene: 6. The germline gives CDR1 DFQATT, CDR2 SNEGSKA (reference sequence). The CDR3 nucleotides are TGCAGTGCTAGACCCCCGGACAGGGCTAGCAATCAGCCCCAGCATTTT. Amino acids: CSARPPDRASNQPQHF.

This clonotype was seen a few times. The chain has TRBV2 and TRBJ2-1, with TRBD1 identical over 7 bases. Looked up from germline, CDR1 is SNHLY and CDR2 is FYNNEI. Germline trimming cut 5 bases from V and 4 bases from J; bases unmatched to any gene: 8. The CDR3 extends over 15 amino acids. CDR3 bases: TGTGCCAGCAGTAGGACAGGCTACCCTTACAATGAGCAGTTCTTC. It is translated as CASSRTGYPYNEQFF. The variable domain in full, completed from reference TRBV2 and TRBJ2-1, reads EPEVTQTPSHQVTQMGQEVILRCVPISNHLYFYWYRQILGQKVEFLVSFYNNEISEKSEIFDDQFSVERPDGSNFTLKIRSTKLEDSAMYFCASSRTGYPYNEQFFGPGTRLTVL.

This clonotype was seen more than once but under ten times. The gene calls are TRBV4-3 and TRBJ1-2; D ambiguous. The V end lost 0 bases, the J end lost 0 bases, and 8 bases lay between the germline ends. Looked up from germline, CDR1 is LGHNA and CDR2 is YSLEER. The CDR3 sequence is 15 residues long. The DNA of the CDR3 is TGCGCCAGCAGCCAAGAAGGACGCGCTAACTATGGCTACACCTTC. Protein sequence: CASSQEGRANYGYTF.

This clonotype came up many times. The rearrangement links TRBV5-5 to TRBJ1-1; D remains ambiguous. The CDR3 contains 13 residues. The germline V and J ends were trimmed by 2 bases and 5 bases, with 10 bases remaining between them. Germline V CDR1 and CDR2: SGHKS, YYEKEE (reference sequence). CDR3 residues: CASSFHPGTEAFF. As DNA, the CDR3 is TGTGCCAGCAGCTTCCATCCGGGTACTGAAGCTTTCTTT. Drawing the rest from reference TRBV5-5 and TRBJ1-1, the complete variable domain is DAGVTQSPTHLIKTRGQQVTLRCSPISGHKSVSWYQQVLGQGPQFIFQYYEKEERGRGNFPDRFSARQFPNYSSELNVNALLLGDSALYLCASSFHPGTEAFFGQGTRLTVV.

The gene calls are TRBV7-6 and TRBJ2-1; 11 bases match TRBD2. The CDR3 spans 16 residues. Germline V gene data show CDR1 as SGHVS and CDR2 as FNYEAQ. V was clipped by 5 bases and J by 7 bases; unmatched bases: 10. The CDR3, as DNA: TGTGCCAGCAGCCCCCGCCCGGGACTAGCGGATAATGAGCAGTTCTTC. Its translation: CASSPRPGLADNEQFF.

This clonotype was observed a handful of times. The rearrangement joins TRBV7-3 to TRBJ1-1, with 12 bases identical to TRBD1. The CDR3 contains 15 residues. V gave up 4 bases and J gave up 3 bases; unmatched junction bases: 3. Germline lookup yields CDR1 SGHTA and CDR2 FQGTGA. This CDR3 reads CASSSGTGGDTEAFF. The CDR3 DNA reads TGTGCCAGCAGCTCCGGGACAGGGGGCGACACTGAAGCTTTCTTT. The entire variable domain, with the rest obtained from reference TRBV7-3 and TRBJ1-1, is as follows: GAGVSQTPSNKVTEKGKYVELRCDPISGHTALYWYRQSLGQGPEFLIYFQGTGAADDSGLPNDRFFAVRPEGSVSTLKIQRTERGDSAVYLCASSSGTGGDTEAFFGQGTRLTVV.

This clonotype was observed a handful of times. The chain has TRBV2 and TRBJ2-1; possibly TRBD1 for D (6 bases). The CDR3 runs to 11 residues. V was clipped by 6 bases and J by 10 bases, with 10 bases between them. Per germline, CDR1 SNHLY and CDR2 FYNNEI. The CDR3 nucleotides read TGTGCCAGCAGCCCTAGGGGGGAGCAGTTCTTC. This encodes CASSPRGEQFF. The full variable domain, in which reference TRBV2 and TRBJ2-1 provide the parts outside the CDR3, is EPEVTQTPSHQVTQMGQEVILRCVPISNHLYFYWYRQILGQKVEFLVSFYNNEISEKSEIFDDQFSVERPDGSNFTLKIRSTKLEDSAMYFCASSPRGEQFFGPGTRLTVL.

This clonotype came up a few times. V and J are TRBV11-2 and TRBJ2-6; D is undetermined. With 5 bases removed from V and 0 bases from J, the gap between germline ends came to 11 bases. CDR3 length: 16 amino acids. Germline CDR1 is SGHAT and CDR2 is FQNNGV. The CDR3 DNA reads TGTGCCAGCAGCCTACGCGCGAGCTCTGGGGCCAACGTCCTGACTTTC. This encodes CASSLRASSGANVLTF. Combining the CDR3 with reference TRBV11-2 and TRBJ2-6 gives the whole variable domain EAGVAQSPRYKIIEKRQSVAFWCNPISGHATLYWYQQILGQGPKLLIQFQNNGVVDDSQLPKDRFSAERLKGVDSTLKIQPAKLEDSAVYLCASSLRASSGANVLTFGAGSRLTVL.

V gene TRBV20-1 combines with J gene TRBJ2-1, with TRBD2 matching 11 bases. The ends lost 6 bases at V and 10 bases at J; junction bases unmatched: 11. This CDR3 is built from 14 residues. CDR1 and CDR2 (germline): DFQATT, SNEGSKA (reference sequence). DNA of the CDR3: TGCAGTGCCCCTCCCTACGCTAGCGGGGGGGAGCAGTTCTTC. It yields the protein CSAPPYASGGEQFF.

This rearrangement joins TRBV20-1 to TRBJ1-1; the match to TRBD1 covers 7 bases. V was clipped by 2 bases and J by 0 bases; unmatched bases: 6. Germline assignment: CDR1 DFQATT and CDR2 SNEGSKA (reference sequence). CDR3 size: 15 residues. The CDR3 bases are TGCAGTGCTAGACCAATGGACAGGCTGAACACTGAAGCTTTCTTT. It yields the protein CSARPMDRLNTEAFF.

A few counts support this clonotype. The gene calls are TRBV5-1 and TRBJ2-5, with TRBD1 matching over 9 bases. This CDR3 has 15 amino acids. V shed 1 base, J shed 3 bases, and the junction held 4 bases outside the gene matches. From germline, CDR1 is SGHRS and CDR2 YFSETQ. The CDR3 sequence: CASSLSTGGKETQYF. Here the CDR3 DNA reads TGCGCCAGCAGCTTGTCGACAGGGGGTAAAGAGACCCAGTACTTC. The whole variable domain, remainder taken from reference TRBV5-1 and TRBJ2-5, is KAGVTQTPRYLIKTRGQQVTLSCSPISGHRSVSWYQQTPGQGLQFLFEYFSETQRNKGNFPGRFSGRQFSNSRSEMNVSTLELGDSALYLCASSLSTGGKETQYFGPGTRLLVL.

The chain couples TRBV20-1 to TRBJ1-2; no definite D call. The V gene's germline CDR1 is DFQATT and CDR2 SNEGSKA (reference sequence). With 2 bases removed from V and 5 bases from J, the gap between germline ends came to 9 bases. The CDR3 loop spans 12 amino acids. The CDR3 bases are TGCAGTGCTAGATTGGGATCATATGGCTACACCTTC. Its translation: CSARLGSYGYTF.

This clonotype was seen repeatedly, ten times or more. The chain combines TRBV6-1 with TRBJ2-7, with 10 bases matching TRBD1. J was trimmed by 5 bases and V by 7 bases; bases with no gene match: 14. The CDR3 runs 16 residues. The germline V gene encodes CDR1 MNHNS and CDR2 SASEGT. This chain's CDR3 is CASTTDSGQGMNEQYF. The CDR3 DNA sequence: TGTGCCAGCACCACCGACTCGGGACAGGGGATGAACGAGCAGTACTTC.

The table lists this clonotype with many counts. The chain joins TRBV7-2 to TRBJ2-5, with D tentatively TRBD1 (5 bases). From germline, CDR1 is SGHTA and CDR2 FQGNSA. V was trimmed by 3 bases and J by 2 bases, leaving 10 bases between them. The CDR3 is made up of 14 amino acids. The CDR3 DNA reads TGTGCCAGCAGCTTGACAGTGTCTCAAGAGACCCAGTACTTC. This encodes CASSLTVSQETQYF.

The chain employs TRBV5-1 and TRBJ1-2; the match to TRBD1 covers 7 bases. The CDR3 runs 13 residues. The V gene end was trimmed by 4 bases and the J gene end by 7 bases; junction bases not matched to a gene: 7. Germline loops: CDR1 SGHRS, CDR2 YFSETQ. The CDR3 region has the DNA TGCGCCAGCAGCACGGGACAGCGGAGTGGCTACACCTTC. It yields the protein CASSTGQRSGYTF.